This T cell receptor beta chain was observed in a study of CD8+ T cells in alopecia areata. Germline values: CDR1 SGDLS, CDR2 YYNGEE. V shed 3 bases and J 5 bases; nucleotides not matched to a gene: 14. The CDR3 has 17 amino acids. It was cDNA, reverse transcribed from extracted RNA, that served as the sequencing template. Assay used: immunoSEQ multiplex PCR; TCRdb lists only in-frame clones, some missing. The table lists roughly 130,000 clones, roughly 54% of them singletons, with roughly 4.3% in the top ten. This clone was observed a few times. Peripheral blood and lesional scalp punch biopsies came from alopecia areata patients. Starting from PBMCs, sorting isolated CD4+ and CD8+ T cells.

This sample comprised CD4+ T cells sorted from blood, obtained at week 0. The clonotype originates from a human donor with alopecia areata. The chain has TRBV9 and TRBJ2-1, with 7 bases identical to TRBD2. The CDR3 sequence is CASSAYGAGVGHNEQFF. In DNA form, the CDR3 reads TGTGCCAGCAGCGCCTACGGGGCGGGAGTCGGTCACAATGAGCAGTTCTTC.